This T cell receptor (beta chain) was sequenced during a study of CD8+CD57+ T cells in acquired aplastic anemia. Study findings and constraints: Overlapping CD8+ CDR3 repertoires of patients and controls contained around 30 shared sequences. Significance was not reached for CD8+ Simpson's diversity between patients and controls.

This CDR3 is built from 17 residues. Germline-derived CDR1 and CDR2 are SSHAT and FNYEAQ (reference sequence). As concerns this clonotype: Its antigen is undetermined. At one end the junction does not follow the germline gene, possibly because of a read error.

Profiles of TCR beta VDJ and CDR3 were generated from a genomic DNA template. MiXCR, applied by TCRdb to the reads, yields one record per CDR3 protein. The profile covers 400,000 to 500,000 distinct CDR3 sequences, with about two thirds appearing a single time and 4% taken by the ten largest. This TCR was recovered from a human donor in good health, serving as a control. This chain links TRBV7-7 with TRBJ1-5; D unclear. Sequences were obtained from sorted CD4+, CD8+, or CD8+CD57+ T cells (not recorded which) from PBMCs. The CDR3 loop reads CASSGRAYNEQFFPQHF. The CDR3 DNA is TGTGCTAGCAGCGGGCGGGCGTACAATGAGCAGTTCTTCCCCCAGCATTTT.